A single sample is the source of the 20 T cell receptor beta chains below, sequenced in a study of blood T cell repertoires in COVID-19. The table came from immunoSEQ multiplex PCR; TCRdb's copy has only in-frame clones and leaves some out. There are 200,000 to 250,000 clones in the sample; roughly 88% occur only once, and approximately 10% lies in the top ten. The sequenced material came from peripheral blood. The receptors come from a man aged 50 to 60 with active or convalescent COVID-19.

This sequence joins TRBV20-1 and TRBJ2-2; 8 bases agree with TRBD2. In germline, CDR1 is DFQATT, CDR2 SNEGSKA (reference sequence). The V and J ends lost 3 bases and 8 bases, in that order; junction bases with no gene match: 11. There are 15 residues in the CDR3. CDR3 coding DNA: TGCAGTGCTAGTGAACTACTAGCGGCAAGGGGGGAGCTGTTTTTT. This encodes CSASELLAARGELFF.

The CDR3 reads CASSLSHTGFEAFF. The CDR3 DNA is TGTGCCAGCAGTTTATCCCATACAGGGTTTGAAGCTTTCTTT. The chain combines TRBV28 with TRBJ1-1; maybe TRBD1 (6 bases). V lost 1 base to trimming and J lost 7 bases, with 13 bases between them. This CDR3 spans 14 amino acids. Germline V lookup: CDR1 MDHEN, CDR2 SYDVKM.

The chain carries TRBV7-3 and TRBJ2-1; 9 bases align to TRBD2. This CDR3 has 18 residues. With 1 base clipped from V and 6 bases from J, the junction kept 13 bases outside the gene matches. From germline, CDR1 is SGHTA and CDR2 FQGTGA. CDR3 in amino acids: CASSLKPPSGTRGNEQFF. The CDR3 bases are TGTGCCAGCAGCTTAAAACCCCCTAGCGGGACCCGGGGCAATGAGCAGTTCTTC.

CDR3 DNA: TGTGCCAGCAGTCCTGACAGGCCCAATCAGCCCCAGCATTTT. It codes for CASSPDRPNQPQHF. This chain uses TRBV28 with TRBJ1-5; a possible D gene is TRBD1 (6 bases). Germline-derived CDR1 and CDR2 are MDHEN and SYDVKM. CDR3 size: 14 residues. V dropped 5 bases and J dropped 3 bases, with 11 bases sitting between them.

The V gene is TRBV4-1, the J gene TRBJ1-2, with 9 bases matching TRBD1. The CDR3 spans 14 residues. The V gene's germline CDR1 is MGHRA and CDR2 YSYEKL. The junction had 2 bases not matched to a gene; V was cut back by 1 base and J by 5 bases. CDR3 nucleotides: TGCGCCAGCAGCCAAGGGACAGGGGCATATGGCTACACCTTC. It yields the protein CASSQGTGAYGYTF.

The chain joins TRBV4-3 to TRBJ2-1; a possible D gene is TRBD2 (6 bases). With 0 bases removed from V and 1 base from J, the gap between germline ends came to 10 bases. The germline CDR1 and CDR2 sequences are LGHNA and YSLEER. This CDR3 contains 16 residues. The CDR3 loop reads CASSQEWGLSYNEQFF. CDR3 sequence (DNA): TGCGCCAGCAGCCAAGAATGGGGACTTTCCTACAATGAGCAGTTCTTC.

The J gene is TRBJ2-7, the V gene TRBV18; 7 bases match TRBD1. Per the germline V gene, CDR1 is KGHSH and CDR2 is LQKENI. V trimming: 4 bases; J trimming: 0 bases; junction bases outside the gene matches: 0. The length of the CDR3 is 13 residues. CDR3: CASSRDSSYEQYF. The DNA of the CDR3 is TGTGCCAGCTCACGGGACAGCTCCTACGAGCAGTACTTC.

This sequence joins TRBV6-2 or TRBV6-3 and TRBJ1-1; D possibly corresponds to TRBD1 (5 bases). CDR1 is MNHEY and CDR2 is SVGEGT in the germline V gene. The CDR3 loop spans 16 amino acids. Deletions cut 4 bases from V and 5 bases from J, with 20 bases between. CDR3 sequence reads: CASSLGLTLGLTEAFF. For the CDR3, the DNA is TGTGCCAGCAGTTTGGGACTCACACTGGGGCTTACTGAAGCTTTCTTT.

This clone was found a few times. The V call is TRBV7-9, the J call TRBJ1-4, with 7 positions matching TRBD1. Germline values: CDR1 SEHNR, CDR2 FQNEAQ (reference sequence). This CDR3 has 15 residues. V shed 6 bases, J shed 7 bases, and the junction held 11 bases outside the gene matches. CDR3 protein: CASRGTAGVIEKLFF. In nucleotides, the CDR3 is TGTGCCAGCAGAGGGACAGCAGGCGTAATTGAAAAACTGTTTTTT.

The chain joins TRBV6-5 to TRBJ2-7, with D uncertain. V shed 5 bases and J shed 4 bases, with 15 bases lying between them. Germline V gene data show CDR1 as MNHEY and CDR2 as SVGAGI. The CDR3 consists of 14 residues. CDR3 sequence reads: CASSTTTRPYEQYF. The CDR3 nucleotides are TGTGCCAGCAGTACGACGACAAGACCTTACGAGCAGTACTTC.

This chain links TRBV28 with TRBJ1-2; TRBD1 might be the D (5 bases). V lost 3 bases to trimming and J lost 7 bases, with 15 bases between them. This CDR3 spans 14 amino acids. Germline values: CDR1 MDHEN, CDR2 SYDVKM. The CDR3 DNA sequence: TGTGCCAGCAGTTTCGAAAGGGGCGGGAGTGGCTACACCTTC. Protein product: CASSFERGGSGYTF.

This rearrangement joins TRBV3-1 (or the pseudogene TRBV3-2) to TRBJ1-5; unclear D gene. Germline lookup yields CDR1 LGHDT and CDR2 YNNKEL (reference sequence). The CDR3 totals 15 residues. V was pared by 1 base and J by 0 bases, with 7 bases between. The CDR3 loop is CASSQGRNSNQPQHF. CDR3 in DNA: TGTGCCAGCAGCCAAGGGAGAAATAGCAATCAGCCCCAGCATTTT.

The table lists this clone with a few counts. The CDR3 nucleotides are TGTGCCAGCAGTATTCCTGGACAGGGGGTCACTGAAGCTTTCTTT. It translates to CASSIPGQGVTEAFF. The V and J genes are TRBV28 and TRBJ1-1; 10 nucleotides align to TRBD1. The CDR3 is made up of 15 amino acids. Trimming took 5 bases from V and 4 from J; bases not matched to a gene: 7. Germline V gives CDR1 MDHEN, CDR2 SYDVKM.

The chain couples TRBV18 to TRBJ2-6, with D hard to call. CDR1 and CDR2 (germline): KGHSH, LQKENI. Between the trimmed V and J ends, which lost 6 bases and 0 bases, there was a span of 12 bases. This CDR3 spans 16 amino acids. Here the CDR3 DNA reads TGTGCCAGCTCGGATCAGGTCTACTCTGGGGCCAACGTCCTGACTTTC. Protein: CASSDQVYSGANVLTF.

The CDR3 protein is CASSSRLSGDQDGELFF. DNA of the CDR3: TGTGCCAGCAGTTCACGTTTATCGGGAGATCAGGACGGGGAGCTGTTTTTT. The genes are TRBV6-2 or TRBV6-3 and TRBJ2-2, with a possible D match to TRBD2 (6 bases). Per the germline V gene, CDR1 is MNHEY and CDR2 is SVGEGT. V lost 4 bases and J 7 bases, leaving 22 bases between the germline ends. This CDR3 region has 17 residues.

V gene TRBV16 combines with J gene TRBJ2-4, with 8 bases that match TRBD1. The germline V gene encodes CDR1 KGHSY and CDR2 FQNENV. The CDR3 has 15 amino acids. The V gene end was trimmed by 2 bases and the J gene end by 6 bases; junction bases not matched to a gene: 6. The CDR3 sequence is CASSQPDRGSNIQYF. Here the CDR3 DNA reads TGTGCCAGCAGCCAACCTGACAGGGGATCAAACATTCAGTACTTC. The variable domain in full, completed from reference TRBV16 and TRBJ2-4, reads GEEVAQTPKHLVRGEGQKAKLYCAPIKGHSYVFWYQQVLKNEFKFLISFQNENVFDETGMPKERFSAKCLPNSPCSLEIQATKLEDSAVYFCASSQPDRGSNIQYFGAGTRLSVL.

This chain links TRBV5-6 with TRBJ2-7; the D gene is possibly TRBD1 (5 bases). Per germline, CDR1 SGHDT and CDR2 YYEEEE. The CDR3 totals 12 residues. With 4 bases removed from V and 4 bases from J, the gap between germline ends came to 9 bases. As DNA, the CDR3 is TGTGCCAGCAGCCAGGGTTTTTACGAGCAGTACTTC. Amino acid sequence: CASSQGFYEQYF.

Written as DNA, the CDR3 is TGTGCCAGCAGCTTGGATTTCGCGGGATCAGATACCGGGGAGCTGTTTTTT. Translation gives CASSLDFAGSDTGELFF. V gene TRBV5-4 combines with J gene TRBJ2-2, with a weak D call TRBD2 (6 bases). Trimming left V 0 bases short and J 5 bases short, with 17 bases between. Germline V CDR1 and CDR2: SGHNT, YYREEE (reference sequence). The CDR3 is made up of 17 amino acids.

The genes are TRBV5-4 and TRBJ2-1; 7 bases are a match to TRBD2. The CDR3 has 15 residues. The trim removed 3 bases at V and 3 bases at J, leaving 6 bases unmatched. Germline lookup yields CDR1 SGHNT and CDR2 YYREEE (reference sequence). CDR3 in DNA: TGTGCCAGCAGCTCACCGGGACTAATCTACAATGAGCAGTTCTTC. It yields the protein CASSSPGLIYNEQFF.

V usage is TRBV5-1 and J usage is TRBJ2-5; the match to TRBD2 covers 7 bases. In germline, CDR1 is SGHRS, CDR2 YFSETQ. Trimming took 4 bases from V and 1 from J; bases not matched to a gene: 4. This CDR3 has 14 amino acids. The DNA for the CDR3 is TGCGCCAGCAGCCAAGCGGGGACCCAAGAGACCCAGTACTTC. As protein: CASSQAGTQETQYF.